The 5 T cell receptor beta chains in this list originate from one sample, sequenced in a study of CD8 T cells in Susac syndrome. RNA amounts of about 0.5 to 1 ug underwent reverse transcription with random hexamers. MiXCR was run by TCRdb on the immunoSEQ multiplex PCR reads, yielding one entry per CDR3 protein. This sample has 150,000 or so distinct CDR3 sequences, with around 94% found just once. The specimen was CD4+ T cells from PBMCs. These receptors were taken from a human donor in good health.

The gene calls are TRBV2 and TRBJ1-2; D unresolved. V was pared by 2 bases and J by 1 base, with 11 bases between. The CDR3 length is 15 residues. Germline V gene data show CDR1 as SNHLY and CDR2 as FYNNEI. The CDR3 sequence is CASSELVSRNYGYTF. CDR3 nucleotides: TGTGCCAGCAGTGAACTTGTCAGCCGTAACTATGGCTACACCTTC.

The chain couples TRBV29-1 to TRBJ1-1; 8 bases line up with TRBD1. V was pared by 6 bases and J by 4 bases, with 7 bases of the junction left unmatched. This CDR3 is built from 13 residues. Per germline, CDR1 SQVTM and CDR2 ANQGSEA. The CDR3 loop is CSVGKTGGTEAFF. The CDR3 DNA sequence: TGCAGCGTCGGAAAAACAGGGGGCACTGAAGCTTTCTTT.

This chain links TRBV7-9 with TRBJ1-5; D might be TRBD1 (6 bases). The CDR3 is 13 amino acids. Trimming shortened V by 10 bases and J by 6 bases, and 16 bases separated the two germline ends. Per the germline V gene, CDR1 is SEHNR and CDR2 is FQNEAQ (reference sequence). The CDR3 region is CATAMGGSQPQHF. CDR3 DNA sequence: TGTGCCACCGCTATGGGGGGCTCTCAGCCCCAGCATTTT.

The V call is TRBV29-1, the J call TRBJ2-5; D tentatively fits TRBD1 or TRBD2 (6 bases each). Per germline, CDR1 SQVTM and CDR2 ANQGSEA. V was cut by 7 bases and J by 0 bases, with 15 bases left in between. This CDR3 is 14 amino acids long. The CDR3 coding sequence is TGCAGCGCCCAAGGAGGGGGGTACCAAGAGACCCAGTACTTC. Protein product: CSAQGGGYQETQYF.

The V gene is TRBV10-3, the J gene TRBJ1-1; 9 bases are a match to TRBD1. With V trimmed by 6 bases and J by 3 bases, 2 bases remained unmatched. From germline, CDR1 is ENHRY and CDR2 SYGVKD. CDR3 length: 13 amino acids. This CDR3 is CAIRTGGDTEAFF. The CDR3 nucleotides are TGTGCCATCAGGACAGGGGGGGACACTGAAGCTTTCTTT.